This TCR beta chain stems from a study of vaccination effects on CD4 cells after COVID-19. At the level of the study: Culturing of two million PBMC per well took place with around 9.4 IU/ml IL-2 and around 10 ug/ml peptides. Study-wide results and limits: Small numbers of convalescent patients limited the study. It also lacked early post-infection timepoints. Late in the post-vaccination period, infection-induced and vaccine-induced clones underwent marked clonal contraction.

Clones were sequenced by immunoSEQ multiplex PCR, and TCRdb holds only the in-frame ones, with some missing. Altogether some 47,000 clones are present, around 70% being singletons, with the ten largest covering 6.5% to 8.5%. In regard to this clone: What it binds is unknown.

Cells that had been cultured for approximately ten days were the source of isolated CD4+ T cells. Vaccine administered to participants consisted of two doses of either BNT162b2 or mRNA-1273. The CDR3 runs 14 residues. V was shortened by 0 bases and J by 14 bases, with 18 bases between the two germline ends. The germline gives CDR1 LGHDT, CDR2 YNNKEL (reference sequence). This sequence originates from a human donor who received a COVID-19 vaccine. The J gene is TRBJ2-3, the V gene TRBV3-1 (or the pseudogene TRBV3-2), with D maybe TRBD1 (5 bases). The sequencing here drew on CD4+ T cells from PBMCs cultured without peptide, taken after COVID-19 vaccination. The CDR3 DNA sequence: TGTGCCAGCAGCCAAGATAATCTCGCCATGGGGCCGTATTTT. This translates into CASSQDNLAMGPYF.